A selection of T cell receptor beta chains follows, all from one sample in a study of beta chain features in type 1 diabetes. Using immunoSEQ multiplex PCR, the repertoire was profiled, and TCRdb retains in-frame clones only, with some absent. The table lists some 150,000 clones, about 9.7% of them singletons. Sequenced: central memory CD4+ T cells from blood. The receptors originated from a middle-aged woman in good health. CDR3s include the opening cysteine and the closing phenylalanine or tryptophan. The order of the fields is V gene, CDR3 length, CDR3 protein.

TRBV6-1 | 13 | CASSDLAAYGYTF
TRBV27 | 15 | CASSEQGGRVGEQYF
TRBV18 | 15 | CASSLGQGSVGELFF
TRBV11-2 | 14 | CASSLGQGNQPQHF
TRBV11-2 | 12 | CASSSTNSPLHF
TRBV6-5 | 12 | CASRQGEYEQYF
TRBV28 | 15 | CASRPTGAGADTQYF
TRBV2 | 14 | CASSDIAQGETQYF
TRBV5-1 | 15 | CASSLGAGSADTQYF
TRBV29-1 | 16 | CSAGGGPGGTKNIQYF
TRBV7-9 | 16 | CASSLGDRGLKNIQYF
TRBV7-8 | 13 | CASRFSGGETQYF
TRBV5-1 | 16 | CASRPTSGGNTGELFF
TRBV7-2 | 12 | CASSPYQETQYF
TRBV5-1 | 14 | CASSLDRGLYEQYF
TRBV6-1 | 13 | CASTGQMNTEAFF
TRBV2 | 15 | CASALGEEGYNEQFF
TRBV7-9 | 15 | CASSLGGQIEWKLFF
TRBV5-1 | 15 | CASSWIQGSAGELFF
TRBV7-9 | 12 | CASSFPQGAQHF
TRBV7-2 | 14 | CASSFDRGRNGYTF
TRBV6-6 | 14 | CATLDVLGNQPQHF
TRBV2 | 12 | CASGTDNTEAFF
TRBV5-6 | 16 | CASSLAHAGVPYEQYF
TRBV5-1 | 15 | CASNGGGPFADTQYF
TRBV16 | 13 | CASSRNRADTQYF
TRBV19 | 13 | CASNRDSYNEQFF
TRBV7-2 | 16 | CASSLASGGLYNEQFF
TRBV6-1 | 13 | CASSEEFRATQYF
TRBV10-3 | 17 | CAISDPTAGGPYDTQYF
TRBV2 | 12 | CASKYSGGGQYF
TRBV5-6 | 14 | CASRAGTGGNEQYF
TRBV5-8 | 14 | CASSLGQGSYEQYF
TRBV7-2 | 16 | CASSFFSGESYNEQFF
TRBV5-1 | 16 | CASSPSQRVRYNEQFF
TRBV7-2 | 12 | CASSLQDRTQYF